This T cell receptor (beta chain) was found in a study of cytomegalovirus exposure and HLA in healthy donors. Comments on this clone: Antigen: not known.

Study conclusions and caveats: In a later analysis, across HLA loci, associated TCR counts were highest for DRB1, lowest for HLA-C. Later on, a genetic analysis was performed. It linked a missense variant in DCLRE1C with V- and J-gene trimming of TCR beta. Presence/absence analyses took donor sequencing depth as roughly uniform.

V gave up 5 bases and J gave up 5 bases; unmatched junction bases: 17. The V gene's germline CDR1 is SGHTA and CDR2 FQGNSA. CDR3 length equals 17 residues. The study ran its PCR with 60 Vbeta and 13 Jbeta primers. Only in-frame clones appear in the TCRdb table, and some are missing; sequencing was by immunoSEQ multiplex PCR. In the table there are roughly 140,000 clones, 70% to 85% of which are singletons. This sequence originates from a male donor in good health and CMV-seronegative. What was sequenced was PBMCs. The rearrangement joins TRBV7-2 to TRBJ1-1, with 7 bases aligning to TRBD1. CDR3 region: CASSPYPTGQSLTEAFF. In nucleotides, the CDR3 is TGTGCCAGCAGCCCCTACCCGACAGGGCAATCGTTAACTGAAGCTTTCTTT.